The clone carrying this TCR beta chain was picked up many times. This record comes from a study of regulatory T cells in long-lasting Graves disease. Construction of TCR beta libraries relied on iRepertoire HTBI primers and on Arm-PCR targeting CDR3 regions. TCRdb reanalysed the multiplex PCR reads using MiXCR and keeps one entry per CDR3 protein. The table includes about 430,000 distinct CDR3 sequences, approximately 15% detected once. Time point defined: newly diagnosed GD, antithyroid drugs for less than 3 months. The authors made the TCR library using RNA they extracted from PBMCs. A further study also used this sample, focusing on T cells in Graves' hyperthyroidism and ophthalmopathy. That report adds: Over 18 months, lack of ophthalmopathy progression marked Graves' hyperthyroidism as stable. Separating ophthalmopathy from stable hyperthyroidism was achieved by a 13 V-J model.

This sequence was found in a woman in her 40s with Graves disease. The material sequenced was peripheral blood mononuclear cells (PBMCs), taken at new diagnosis, from a patient treated with antithyroid drugs.

In nucleotides, the CDR3 is TGTGCCAGCAGCCCCCAGCTAGCGGGAGGTGGGGAGACCCAGTACTTC. Encoded protein: CASSPQLAGGGETQYF. The chain uses TRBV6-1 and TRBJ2-5; 11 bases are a match to TRBD2. V gave up 6 bases and J gave up 5 bases; unmatched junction bases: 11. The CDR3 contains 16 residues. Germline lookup yields CDR1 MNHNS and CDR2 SASEGT.